Presented here are 11 T cell receptor beta chains from one specimen sequenced in a study of T cell responses to AZD1222 COVID-19 vaccine. Generated by immunoSEQ multiplex PCR, the TCRdb table keeps only in-frame clones and is missing some. Among around 180,000 clones listed, 90% to 95% were seen once. The material sequenced was peripheral blood, taken on day 0 of AZD1222 vaccination. These receptors all stem from an adult in good health.

In this sample, this clone turned up once. The V call is TRBV24-1, the J call TRBJ1-1; D call uncertain. This CDR3 has 13 residues. The germline V and J ends were trimmed by 0 bases and 7 bases, with 8 bases remaining between them. Germline V gives CDR1 KGHDR, CDR2 SFDVKD. The DNA of the CDR3 is TGTGCCACCAGTGATTTGGAAAAGGGTGAAGCTTTCTTT. It codes for CATSDLEKGEAFF.

This chain joins TRBV9 and TRBJ2-1; 9 bases match TRBD2. V shed 4 bases and J 8 bases; nucleotides not matched to a gene: 10. The CDR3 has 15 residues. Germline loops: CDR1 SGDLS, CDR2 YYNGEE. The CDR3 nucleotides read TGTGCCAGCAGCCCTTGGGCTAGCGGGAAAGATGAGCAGTTCTTC. Amino acids: CASSPWASGKDEQFF.

The chain recombines TRBV5-4 with TRBJ2-3, with TRBD1 as a possible D gene (6 bases). Germline CDR1 reads SGHNT; CDR2 reads YYREEE (reference sequence). Trimming took off 5 bases at V and 6 bases at J, with 13 bases between the two ends. The CDR3 length is 13 residues. The CDR3 DNA sequence: TGTGCCAGCAGGACCACAGGGTTGGATACGCAGTATTTT. Its protein product is CASRTTGLDTQYF.

The V call is TRBV11-2, the J call TRBJ1-3, with a possible D match to TRBD1 (6 bases). This CDR3 has 13 amino acids. Per germline, CDR1 SGHAT and CDR2 FQNNGV. CDR3 loop: CAARGAKGNTIYF. CDR3 coding DNA: TGTGCAGCCCGGGGGGCTAAAGGAAACACCATATATTTT.

This rearrangement joins TRBV15 to TRBJ2-5; D gene uncertain. The CDR3 is 15 amino acids. Germline-derived CDR1 and CDR2 are LNHNV and YYDKDF (reference sequence). Trimming took off 0 bases at V and 0 bases at J, with 8 bases between the two ends. The CDR3 DNA follows: TGTGCCACCAGCAGAGATCCCGCAGACCAAGAGACCCAGTACTTC. As protein: CATSRDPADQETQYF.

The genes are TRBV28 and TRBJ1-2; perhaps TRBD1 as D (5 bases). The germline V and J ends were trimmed by 6 bases and 0 bases, with 11 bases remaining between them. Germline V gene lookup returns CDR1 MDHEN and CDR2 SYDVKM. The CDR3 contains 14 residues. CDR3 sequence reads: CASRRTIANYGYTF. The CDR3 DNA sequence: TGTGCCAGCAGACGGACAATAGCTAACTATGGCTACACCTTC.

This chain connects TRBV3-1 (or the pseudogene TRBV3-2) to TRBJ2-5; a weak D match, TRBD1 (8 bases). The CDR3 has 16 residues. Trimming shortened V by 4 bases and J by 5 bases, and 20 bases separated the two germline ends. CDR1 LGHDT and CDR2 YNNKEL come from the germline V gene (reference sequence). Written as DNA, the CDR3 is TGTGCCAGCAGCCCGCACCTAACAGGGGGAGGGGAGACCCAGTACTTC. Translation: CASSPHLTGGGETQYF.

This clone showed up just once. The sample carries other DNA sequences with the same CDR3. The chain couples TRBV7-8 to TRBJ2-5; 13 bases match TRBD2. The CDR3 length is 17 residues. V dropped 1 base and J dropped 3; count of bases not matched to a gene: 5. The germline V gene encodes CDR1 SGHVS and CDR2 FQNEAQ. The CDR3 reads CASSLVTSGRAKETQYF. In DNA form, the CDR3 reads TGTGCCAGCAGCTTAGTCACTAGCGGGAGGGCCAAAGAGACCCAGTACTTC.

This sequence joins TRBV27 and TRBJ1-1; a possible D gene is TRBD1 (6 bases). The CDR3 has 17 amino acids. The germline gives CDR1 MNHEY, CDR2 SMNVEV (reference sequence). Trimming cost V 7 bases and J 6 bases, with 27 bases left between them. Written as DNA, the CDR3 is TGTGCCAGCACCCCTGGGGGGGGCTTGGGGTCGGACGCTGAAGCTTTCTTT. It yields the protein CASTPGGGLGSDAEAFF.

The chain uses TRBV7-8 and TRBJ1-5; no clear D. The CDR3 is made up of 15 amino acids. Germline V gene sequence: CDR1 SGHVS, CDR2 FQNEAQ. V lost 5 bases, J lost 5 bases, and 16 bases lay in between. CDR3 bases: TGTGCCAGCAGCCGGGAGACGGGATCCTATCAGCCCCAGCATTTT. Protein product: CASSRETGSYQPQHF.

The chain uses TRBV5-1 and TRBJ2-7; TRBD1 matches at 7 bases. Germline CDR1 SGHRS, CDR2 YFSETQ. The CDR3 is 13 residues long. V was pared by 0 bases and J by 5 bases, with 2 bases of the junction left unmatched. In nucleotides, the CDR3 is TGCGCCAGCAGCTTGGAGGGGGCTCACGAGCAGTACTTC. Protein product: CASSLEGAHEQYF.